These 17 T cell receptor beta chains were sequenced from one sample in a study of cytomegalovirus exposure and HLA in healthy donors. 13 Jbeta primers and 60 Vbeta primers were used for the PCR. Generated by immunoSEQ multiplex PCR, the TCRdb table keeps only in-frame clones and is missing some. This sample has about 130,000 clones, with roughly 78% found just once. The source material was PBMCs. The source is a man aged 30-40 years in good health and CMV-seronegative.

The V gene is TRBV7-9, the J gene TRBJ2-7, with TRBD2 identical over 11 bases. The junction had 2 bases not matched to a gene; V was cut back by 3 bases and J by 4 bases. CDR3 length: 14 amino acids. The germline V gene encodes CDR1 SEHNR and CDR2 FQNEAQ (reference sequence). The CDR3 nucleotides are TGTGCCAGCAGCTTCCGGACTAGCGGGTACGAGCAGTACTTC. It encodes CASSFRTSGYEQYF.

The CDR3 sequence is CASSVQWGPGEKLFF. The CDR3 DNA is TGTGCCAGCAGCGTACAATGGGGGCCCGGTGAAAAACTGTTTTTT. This chain joins TRBV9 and TRBJ1-4; tentatively, D is TRBD1 (6 bases). The CDR3 totals 15 residues. Trimming removed 1 base from V and 7 bases from J, with 14 bases in between. The germline V gene has CDR1 SGDLS and CDR2 YYNGEE.

The chain recombines TRBV29-1 with TRBJ1-2, with D unclear. CDR3 size: 12 residues. Germline V gives CDR1 SQVTM, CDR2 ANQGSEA. V lost 5 bases, J lost 3 bases, and 10 bases lay in between. The CDR3 spells CSVHWADYGYTF. The CDR3 nucleotides are TGCAGCGTTCACTGGGCCGACTATGGCTACACCTTC.

The chain links TRBV6-1 to TRBJ2-1, with 8 bases lining up with TRBD1. The CDR3 spans 16 residues. Unmatched junction bases numbered 14, after V lost 4 bases and J lost 9 bases. CDR1 MNHNS and CDR2 SASEGT come from the germline V gene. Here the CDR3 DNA reads TGTGCCAGCAGTGGGGGTATTGGACAGGGTCTCAGTGAGCAGTTCTTC. It encodes CASSGGIGQGLSEQFF.

The J gene is TRBJ1-5, the V gene TRBV28, with TRBD1 matching over 8 bases. The CDR3 runs to 15 residues. V lost 3 bases to trimming and J lost 3 bases; unmatched junction nucleotides: 4. CDR1 is MDHEN, CDR2 SYDVKM, per germline. CDR3 loop: CASSFEDRDNQPQHF. The CDR3 DNA is TGTGCCAGCAGTTTTGAGGACAGGGACAATCAGCCCCAGCATTTT.

The chain uses TRBV7-9 and TRBJ2-7; 7 nucleotides line up with TRBD1. CDR1 is SEHNR, CDR2 FQNEAQ, per germline (reference sequence). This CDR3 region has 15 residues. V shed 1 base and J 1 base; nucleotides not matched to a gene: 4. The CDR3: CASSLVTGASYEQYF. In nucleotides, the CDR3 is TGTGCCAGCAGCTTAGTCACAGGGGCGTCCTACGAGCAGTACTTC.

The V gene is TRBV7-6, the J gene TRBJ2-2; TRBD1 might be the D (6 bases). Germline CDR1 is SGHVS and CDR2 is FNYEAQ. Trimming took off 5 bases at V and 3 bases at J, with 10 bases between the two ends. The CDR3 extends over 14 amino acids. The CDR3 reads CASSLPGDTGELFF. CDR3 sequence (DNA): TGTGCCAGCAGCCTCCCAGGGGACACCGGGGAGCTGTTTTTT.

V usage is TRBV7-6 and J usage is TRBJ1-1, with D possibly being TRBD1 (6 bases). V gave up 5 bases and J gave up 1 base, with 14 bases separating them. Germline values: CDR1 SGHVS, CDR2 FNYEAQ. The length of the CDR3 is 15 residues. This CDR3 is CASSTYQGKNTEAFF. The CDR3 DNA sequence: TGTGCCAGCAGCACATACCAGGGGAAGAACACTGAAGCTTTCTTT.

This rearrangement joins TRBV5-4 to TRBJ1-6, with TRBD1 matching 8 bases. CDR1 and CDR2 (germline): SGHNT, YYREEE (reference sequence). The CDR3 extends over 16 amino acids. Trimming took 3 bases from V and 8 from J; bases not matched to a gene: 10. The CDR3 sequence is CASSSSRQGRDSPLHF. In DNA, the CDR3 is TGTGCCAGCAGCTCGTCTCGACAGGGGAGGGATTCACCCCTCCACTTT.

The rearrangement joins TRBV28 to TRBJ2-6, with D tentatively TRBD2 (5 bases). The V and J ends lost 5 bases and 2 bases respectively, with 13 bases between them. This CDR3 region has 16 residues. Looked up from germline, CDR1 is MDHEN and CDR2 is SYDVKM. The CDR3 here is CASSTLRATGANVLTF. DNA of the CDR3: TGTGCCAGCAGTACCCTGAGGGCCACTGGGGCCAACGTCCTGACTTTC.

The CDR3 sequence is CASTPGQGVYGYTF. The CDR3 DNA reads TGTGCCAGTACCCCGGGACAGGGGGTTTATGGCTACACCTTC. This chain joins TRBV19 and TRBJ1-2, with 11 bases lining up with TRBD1. CDR1 and CDR2 (germline): LNHDA, SQIVND (reference sequence). The CDR3 is made up of 14 amino acids. The trim removed 7 bases at V and 5 bases at J, leaving 6 bases unmatched.

J is TRBJ2-7 and V is TRBV7-9; 10 nucleotides align to TRBD1. V gave up 5 bases and J gave up 5 bases; unmatched junction bases: 3. The CDR3 covers 13 residues. In germline, CDR1 is SEHNR, CDR2 FQNEAQ (reference sequence). The CDR3 DNA sequence: TGTGCCAGCAGCCCGACAGGGGGCAACGAGCAGTACTTC. As protein: CASSPTGGNEQYF.

V is TRBV10-3 and J is TRBJ2-2; 10 bases are a match to TRBD2. The CDR3 has 18 amino acids. J was trimmed by 7 bases and V by 2 bases; bases with no gene match: 13. Germline CDR1 and CDR2: ENHRY and SYGVKD. CDR3 sequence: CAISEPLAGGRVVGELFF. CDR3 DNA: TGTGCCATCAGTGAGCCATTAGCGGGAGGCCGGGTTGTCGGGGAGCTGTTTTTT.

V usage is TRBV23-1 and J usage is TRBJ2-7; 8 bases align to TRBD2. TRBV23-1 is treated as an ORF (open reading frame) with a function not yet certain. There are 14 residues in the CDR3. J was trimmed by 4 bases and V by 8 bases; bases with no gene match: 10. The CDR3 here is CASPSSGPSYEQYF. CDR3 nucleotides: TGCGCCAGCCCCTCTAGCGGGCCCAGTTACGAGCAGTACTTC.

J is TRBJ2-7 and V is TRBV15; maybe TRBD2 (6 bases). Germline V gene sequence: CDR1 LNHNV, CDR2 YYDKDF (reference sequence). The CDR3 has 16 amino acids. V lost 5 bases to trimming and J lost 2 bases, with 19 bases between them. CDR3 region: CATSPWGEVGTYEQYF. CDR3 nucleotides: TGTGCCACCAGCCCTTGGGGGGAAGTGGGAACCTACGAGCAGTACTTC.

The chain uses TRBV6-1 and TRBJ1-2; D might be TRBD1 (6 bases). Germline CDR1 reads MNHNS; CDR2 reads SASEGT. The CDR3 is 16 amino acids. Trimming left V 4 bases short and J 0 bases short, with 15 bases between. The chain's CDR3 is CASSGPGHGANYGYTF. The CDR3, as DNA: TGTGCCAGCAGTGGCCCGGGACACGGAGCTAACTATGGCTACACCTTC.

This rearrangement joins TRBV7-9 to TRBJ2-2, with D possibly matching TRBD2 (5 bases). From germline, CDR1 is SEHNR and CDR2 FQNEAQ (reference sequence). The V and J ends lost 0 bases and 3 bases respectively, with 14 bases between them. The length of the CDR3 is 17 residues. The CDR3 sequence: CASSLAHGRGYTGELFF. CDR3 coding DNA: TGTGCCAGCAGCTTAGCGCACGGACGGGGTTACACCGGGGAGCTGTTTTTT.